Below, 8 T cell receptor beta chains from the same sample are listed, as sequenced in a study of follicular helper T cells after annual influenza vaccination. Assay: immunoSEQ multiplex PCR; the TCRdb copy retains only in-frame clones and omits some. The sample has approximately 12,000 clones; roughly three quarters are singletons. Time point described: 2015-2016 season, pre-vaccination. The sample consisted of CXCR5+ CD38- circulating T follicular helper cells from blood, taken on the day of influenza vaccination. The subset is: circulating Tfh, non-naive CD4+CXCR5+PD-1+ (ICOS+CD38+ or ICOS-CD38-). The source of these receptors is an adult who received the influenza vaccine.

As regards this clone: Other DNA variants within this sample encode the same CDR3. The V and J genes are TRBV19 and TRBJ1-1, with D tentatively TRBD1 (5 bases). The germline CDR1 and CDR2 sequences are LNHDA and SQIVND (reference sequence). The CDR3 has 13 residues. Trimming left V 3 bases short and J 3 bases short, with 8 bases between. The chain's CDR3 is CASSIGTYTEAFF. DNA for the CDR3: TGTGCCAGTAGTATTGGGACGTACACTGAAGCTTTCTTT.

This clone was seen just once. The chain couples TRBV28 to TRBJ1-5, with a possible D match to TRBD1 (5 bases). V was pared by 1 base and J by 0 bases, with 7 bases between. Germline V gene lookup returns CDR1 MDHEN and CDR2 SYDVKM. This CDR3 is 15 amino acids long. CDR3 sequence (DNA): TGTGCCAGCAGTTTATCTGGGGGTAGCAATCAGCCCCAGCATTTT. Protein product: CASSLSGGSNQPQHF.

The V gene is TRBV5-6, the J gene TRBJ2-2; tentatively, D is TRBD1 or TRBD2 (5 bases each). This CDR3 comprises 16 residues. Germline V gene sequence: CDR1 SGHDT, CDR2 YYEEEE. V was pared by 1 base and J by 1 base, with 11 bases between. The CDR3 DNA reads as TGTGCCAGCAGCTTGTGGGGGAATGAGAACACCGGGGAGCTGTTTTTT. Its translation: CASSLWGNENTGELFF. Supplemented by reference TRBV5-6 and TRBJ2-2, the full variable domain reads DAGVTQSPTHLIKTRGQQVTLRCSPKSGHDTVSWYQQALGQGPQFIFQYYEEEERQRGNFPDRFSGHQFPNYSSELNVNALLLGDSALYLCASSLWGNENTGELFFGEGSRLTVL.

The V call is TRBV19, the J call TRBJ1-6; D not certain. The V end lost 5 bases, the J end lost 0 bases, and 8 bases lay between the germline ends. Germline assignment: CDR1 LNHDA and CDR2 SQIVND (reference sequence). The length of the CDR3 is 15 residues. This CDR3 is CASSQTSSYNSPLHF. CDR3 sequence (DNA): TGTGCCAGTAGTCAAACAAGCTCCTATAATTCACCCCTCCACTTT.

This clone was counted a few times. The rearrangement links TRBV6-1 to TRBJ2-7, with D possibly being TRBD1 (6 bases). V was clipped by 7 bases and J by 12 bases, with 13 bases between them. The CDR3 is 10 residues long. Germline-derived CDR1 and CDR2 are MNHNS and SASEGT. The CDR3 sequence: CASTGTTLYF. In DNA, the CDR3 is TGTGCCAGCACCGGGACAACGCTGTACTTC.

V gene TRBV28 combines with J gene TRBJ1-5, with 9 positions matching TRBD1. CDR3 size: 14 residues. Germline CDR1 reads MDHEN; CDR2 reads SYDVKM. V lost 6 bases to trimming and J lost 7 bases; unmatched junction nucleotides: 7. The CDR3 DNA sequence: TGTGCCAGCAGCACAGGGGGCGTTGGACAGCCCCAGCATTTT. It encodes CASSTGGVGQPQHF.

This clone was detected a few times. J is TRBJ2-7 and V is TRBV6-6, with D unresolved. CDR3 size: 12 residues. Trimming removed 7 bases at V and 5 bases at J, with 12 bases between. Germline CDR1 is MNHNY and CDR2 is SVGAGI (reference sequence). The CDR3 nucleotides are TGTGCCAGCACTAGGGTCTCGGACGAGCAGTACTTC. Protein product: CASTRVSDEQYF.

This clone has only a few counts. This chain connects TRBV7-3 to TRBJ1-6, with D perhaps TRBD1 (5 bases). V was pared by 1 base and J by 5 bases, with 9 bases between. Germline-derived CDR1 and CDR2 are SGHTA and FQGTGA. This CDR3 contains 15 residues. CDR3 DNA sequence: TGTGCCAGCAGCTTAAGCTCAGGGAATAATTCACCCCTCCACTTT. Residues: CASSLSSGNNSPLHF. The full variable domain, its missing parts supplied by reference TRBV7-3 and TRBJ1-6, is GAGVSQTPSNKVTEKGKYVELRCDPISGHTALYWYRQSLGQGPEFLIYFQGTGAADDSGLPNDRFFAVRPEGSVSTLKIQRTERGDSAVYLCASSLSSGNNSPLHFGNGTRLTVT.